This T cell receptor (beta chain) was sequenced for a study of T cell repertoires in cytomegalovirus infection. The sample holds many counts of this clonotype. Trimming cost V 4 bases and J 7 bases; bases outside gene matches: 14. The V gene's germline CDR1 is SGHTA and CDR2 FQGNSA. The CDR3 sequence is 16 residues long. TCRdb analysed the reads with MiXCR anew, one entry per CDR3 protein. The table records 200,000 or so distinct CDR3 sequences, 28% of them present only once. J is TRBJ1-2 and V is TRBV7-2, with 8 bases fitting TRBD1. Source material: PBMCs. This TCR was recovered from a human donor in good health (CMV status not recorded). Some clones in this sample may be carry-over from other donors' samples. The CDR3 region has the DNA TGTGCCAGCAGCTCGTGGCCTCAGGGGGCTGGTCGTGGCTACACCTTC. Protein sequence: CASSSWPQGAGRGYTF.